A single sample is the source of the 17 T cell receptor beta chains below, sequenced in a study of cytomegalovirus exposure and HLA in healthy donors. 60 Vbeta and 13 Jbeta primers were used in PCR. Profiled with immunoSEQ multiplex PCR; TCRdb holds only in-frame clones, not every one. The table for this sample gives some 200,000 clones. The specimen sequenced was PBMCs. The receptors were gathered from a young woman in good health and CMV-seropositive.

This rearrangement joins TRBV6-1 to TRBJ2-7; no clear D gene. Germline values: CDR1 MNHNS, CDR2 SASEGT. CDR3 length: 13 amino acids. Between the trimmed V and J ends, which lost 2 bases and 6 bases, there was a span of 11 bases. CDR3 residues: CASSESMVGEQYF. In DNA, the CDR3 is TGTGCCAGCAGTGAAAGTATGGTCGGCGAGCAGTACTTC.

The CDR3 coding sequence is TGTGCCAGCAGTGAAGAAGGGGGCGGGGGGGCCTACAATGAGCAGTTCTTC. It codes for CASSEEGGGGAYNEQFF. This rearrangement joins TRBV6-4 to TRBJ2-1, with TRBD2 matching 9 bases. The ends lost 3 bases at V and 2 bases at J; junction bases unmatched: 8. The V gene's germline CDR1 is MRHNA and CDR2 SNTAGT. The CDR3 runs to 17 residues.

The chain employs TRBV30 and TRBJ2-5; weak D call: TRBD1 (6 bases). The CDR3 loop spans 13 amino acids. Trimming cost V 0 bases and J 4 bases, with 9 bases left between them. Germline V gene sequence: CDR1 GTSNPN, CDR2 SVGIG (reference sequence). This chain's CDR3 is CAWSVTGRETQYF. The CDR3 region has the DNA TGTGCCTGGAGTGTAACAGGGAGAGAGACCCAGTACTTC.

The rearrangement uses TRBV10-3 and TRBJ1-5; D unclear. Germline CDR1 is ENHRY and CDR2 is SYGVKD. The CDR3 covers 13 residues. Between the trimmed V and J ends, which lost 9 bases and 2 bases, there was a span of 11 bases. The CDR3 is CAIAGSGNQPQHF. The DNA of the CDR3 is TGTGCCATAGCGGGGTCAGGCAATCAGCCCCAGCATTTT.

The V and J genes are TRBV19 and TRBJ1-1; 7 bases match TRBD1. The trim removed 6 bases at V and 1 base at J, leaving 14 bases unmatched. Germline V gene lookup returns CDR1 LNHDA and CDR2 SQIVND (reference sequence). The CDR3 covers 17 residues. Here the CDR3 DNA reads TGTGCCAGTAGCCAACCAACCTTTGGGACAGCGAACACTGAAGCTTTCTTT. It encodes CASSQPTFGTANTEAFF.

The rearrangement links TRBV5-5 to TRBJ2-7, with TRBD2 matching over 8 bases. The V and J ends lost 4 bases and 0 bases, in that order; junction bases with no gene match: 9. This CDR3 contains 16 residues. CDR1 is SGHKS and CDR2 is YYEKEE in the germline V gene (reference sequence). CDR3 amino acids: CASSVETSASSYEQYF. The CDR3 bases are TGTGCCAGCAGCGTGGAGACTAGCGCAAGCTCCTACGAGCAGTACTTC.

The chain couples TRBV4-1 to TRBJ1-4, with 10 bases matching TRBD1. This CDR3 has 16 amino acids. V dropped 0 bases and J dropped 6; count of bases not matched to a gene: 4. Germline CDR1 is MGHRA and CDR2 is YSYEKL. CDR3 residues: CASSQETGGLDEKLFF. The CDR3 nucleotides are TGCGCCAGCAGCCAAGAGACAGGGGGCTTGGATGAAAAACTGTTTTTT.

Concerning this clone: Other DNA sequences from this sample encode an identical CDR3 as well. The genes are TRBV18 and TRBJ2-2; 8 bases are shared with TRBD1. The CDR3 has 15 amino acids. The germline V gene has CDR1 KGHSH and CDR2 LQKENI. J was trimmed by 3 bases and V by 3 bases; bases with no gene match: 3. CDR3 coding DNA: TGTGCCAGCTCACCCGGGACAGGAGACACCGGGGAGCTGTTTTTT. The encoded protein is CASSPGTGDTGELFF.

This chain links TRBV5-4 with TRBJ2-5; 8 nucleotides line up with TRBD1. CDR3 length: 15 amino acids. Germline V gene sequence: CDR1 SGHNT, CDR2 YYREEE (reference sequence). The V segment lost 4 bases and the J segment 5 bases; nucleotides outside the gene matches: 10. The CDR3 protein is CASSDGAGGEETQYF. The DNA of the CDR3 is TGTGCCAGCAGCGACGGGGCAGGGGGCGAGGAGACCCAGTACTTC.

The CDR3 sequence: CASSRLDGGYNEQFF. CDR3 DNA sequence: TGTGCCAGCAGCCGACTAGATGGGGGATACAATGAGCAGTTCTTC. The chain uses TRBV5-4 and TRBJ2-1, with D possibly TRBD2 on 6 matching bases. Between the trimmed V and J ends, which lost 4 bases and 4 bases, there was a span of 15 bases. The CDR3 covers 15 residues. Germline CDR1 reads SGHNT; CDR2 reads YYREEE (reference sequence).

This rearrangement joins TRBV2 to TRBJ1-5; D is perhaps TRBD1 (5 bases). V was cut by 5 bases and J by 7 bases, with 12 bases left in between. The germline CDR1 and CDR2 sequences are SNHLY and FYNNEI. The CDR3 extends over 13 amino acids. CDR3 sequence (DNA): TGTGCCAGCAGTAGACAGAGACAACAGCCCCAGCATTTT. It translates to CASSRQRQQPQHF.

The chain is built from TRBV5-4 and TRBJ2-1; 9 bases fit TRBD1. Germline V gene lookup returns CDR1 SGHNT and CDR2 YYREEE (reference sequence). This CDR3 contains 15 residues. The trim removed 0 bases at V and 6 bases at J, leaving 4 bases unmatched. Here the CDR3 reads CASSLGGQGINEQFF. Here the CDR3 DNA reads TGTGCCAGCAGCTTGGGCGGACAGGGGATCAATGAGCAGTTCTTC.

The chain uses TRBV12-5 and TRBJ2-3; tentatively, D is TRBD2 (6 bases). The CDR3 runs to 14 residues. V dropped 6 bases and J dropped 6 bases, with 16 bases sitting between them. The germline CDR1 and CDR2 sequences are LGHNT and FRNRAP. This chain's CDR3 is CASGPGLAGDTQYF. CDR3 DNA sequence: TGTGCTAGTGGCCCCGGACTCGCGGGGGATACGCAGTATTTT. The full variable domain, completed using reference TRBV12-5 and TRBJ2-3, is DARVTQTPRHKVTEMGQEVTMRCQPILGHNTVFWYRQTMMQGLELLAYFRNRAPLDDSGMPKDRFSAEMPDATLATLKIQPSEPRDSAVYFCASGPGLAGDTQYFGPGTRLTVL.

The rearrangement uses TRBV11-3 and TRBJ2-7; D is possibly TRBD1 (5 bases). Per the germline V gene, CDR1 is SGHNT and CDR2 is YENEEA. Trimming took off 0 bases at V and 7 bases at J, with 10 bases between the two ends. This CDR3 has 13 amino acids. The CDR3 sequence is CASSLDWAGEQYF. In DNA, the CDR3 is TGTGCCAGCAGCTTAGATTGGGCAGGGGAGCAGTACTTC. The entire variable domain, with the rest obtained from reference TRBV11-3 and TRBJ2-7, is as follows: EAGVVQSPRYKIIEKKQPVAFWCNPISGHNTLYWYLQNLGQGPELLIRYENEEAVDDSQLPKDRFSAERLKGVDSTLKIQPAELGDSAVYLCASSLDWAGEQYFGPGTRLTVT.

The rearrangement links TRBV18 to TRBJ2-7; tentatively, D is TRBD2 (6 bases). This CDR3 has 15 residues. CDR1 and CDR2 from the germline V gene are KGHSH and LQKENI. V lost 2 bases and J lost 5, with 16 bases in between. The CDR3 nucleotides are TGTGCCAGCTCACCAGGGACCGGGAGTGACCACGAGCAGTACTTC. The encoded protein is CASSPGTGSDHEQYF.

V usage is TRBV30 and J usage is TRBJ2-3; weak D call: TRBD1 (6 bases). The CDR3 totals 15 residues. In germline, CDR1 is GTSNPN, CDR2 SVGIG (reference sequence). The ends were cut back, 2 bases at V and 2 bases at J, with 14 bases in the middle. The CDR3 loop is CAWSPGTSPTDTQYF. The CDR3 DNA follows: TGTGCCTGGAGTCCCGGGACATCACCCACAGATACGCAGTATTTT.

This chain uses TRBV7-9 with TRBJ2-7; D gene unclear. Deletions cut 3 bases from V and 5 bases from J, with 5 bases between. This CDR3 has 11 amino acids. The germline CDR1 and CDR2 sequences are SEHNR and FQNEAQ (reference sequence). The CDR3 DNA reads TGTGCCAGCAGCTTTCCCGACGAGCAGTACTTC. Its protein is CASSFPDEQYF.